This T cell receptor (beta chain) originates from a study of response to subunit inactivated influenza vaccine. Notes on the study in general: There was a suggestion from the authors that each seasonal influenza vaccination recruits few new T cells.

Germline V gene sequence: CDR1 GTSNPN, CDR2 SVGIG (reference sequence). Trimming removed 1 base from V and 6 bases from J, with 7 bases in between. The CDR3 runs 12 residues. TCRdb itself ran the RT-PCR reads through MiXCR, one entry per CDR3 protein. The sample holds about 530,000 distinct CDR3 sequences; about an eighth are singletons and the top ten take around 13%. This clonotype was picked up a small number of times. What it binds is unknown. The receptor was derived from a man aged 45-65 years who received an inactivated influenza vaccine. Material: PBMCs from blood, obtained about 6 weeks after vaccination. The chain is built from TRBV30 and TRBJ1-5, with D perhaps matching TRBD1 (6 bases). CDR3 nucleotide sequence: TGTGCCTGGAGTGAGGGGGGTCAGCCCCAGCATTTT. Translation: CAWSEGGQPQHF.